A selection of T cell receptor beta chains follows, all from one sample in a study of blood T cells in healthy people across ages. TCRdb used MiXCR to reprocess the 5' RACE reads, holding one entry per CDR3 protein. In the table there are 870,000 or so distinct CDR3 sequences, 29% of which are singletons. The sample consisted of blood. The origin of the receptors is a woman of 80 years or more in good health. CDR3s include the opening cysteine and the closing phenylalanine or tryptophan. D genes are given only for firm matches. Size is stated for part of the rows, as once, few or many counts, or as a class when the clone is expanded.

J gene	V gene	D gene	clone size	CDR3 protein	CDR3 DNA
TRBJ2-1	TRBV25-1	TRBD2	many	CASSAAGGSYNEQFF	TGTGCCAGCAGCGCAGCGGGGGGTTCCTACAATGAGCAGTTCTTC
TRBJ2-5	TRBV20-1	TRBD2	few	CSARGLARSGQYF	TGCAGTGCTAGAGGACTAGCGCGGTCCGGGCAGTACTTC
TRBJ1-1	TRBV6-5	.	few	CAASGGGTEAFF	TGTGCCGCGAGTGGGGGAGGCACTGAAGCTTTCTTT
TRBJ2-1	TRBV19	TRBD2	few	CASKTSGGPSSYNEQFF	TGTGCCAGTAAGACTAGCGGGGGTCCGAGCTCCTACAATGAGCAGTTCTTC
TRBJ2-3	TRBV12-3/TRBV12-4	.	.	CASGGRAGTDAQYF	TGTGCCAGCGGGGGGAGAGCGGGCACAGATGCGCAGTATTTT
TRBJ1-1	TRBV2	.	few	CASSEQALGGTEAFF	TGTGCCAGCAGTGAACAGGCTCTCGGTGGCACTGAAGCTTTCTTT
TRBJ2-7	TRBV28	TRBD1	many	CAHQTGTSYEQYF	TGTGCCCACCAGACAGGGACCTCCTACGAGCAGTACTTC
TRBJ1-2	TRBV11-3	.	.	CASSLEEANYGYTF	TGTGCCAGCAGCTTAGAGGAAGCTAACTATGGCTACACCTTC
TRBJ2-1	TRBV7-2	.	few	CASSSDRDNEQFF	TGTGCCAGCAGCTCCGACAGAGACAATGAGCAGTTCTTC
TRBJ1-1	TRBV7-3	.	.	CASRQTPNTEAFF	TGTGCCAGCAGACAAACACCGAACACTGAAGCTTTCTTT
TRBJ2-1	TRBV20-1	TRBD1	many	CSAPTGGDEQFF	TGCAGTGCTCCGACAGGGGGGGATGAGCAGTTCTTC
TRBJ2-5	TRBV11-3	TRBD2	few	CASSDKAGGSETQYF	TGTGCCAGCAGCGATAAAGCGGGGGGGTCAGAGACCCAGTACTTC
TRBJ2-3	TRBV20-1	TRBD2	.	CSASPGGVVTDTQYF	TGCAGTGCGTCTCCGGGGGGTGTCGTCACAGATACGCAGTATTTT
TRBJ1-1	TRBV5-5	.	few	CASRPGQSAGPGEAFF	TGTGCCAGCAGACCAGGACAGAGTGCGGGTCCCGGTGAAGCTTTCTTT
TRBJ1-4	TRBV2	TRBD1	few	CASRETPGTERLFF	TGTGCCAGCAGGGAGACCCCCGGGACAGAAAGACTGTTTTTT
TRBJ2-1	TRBV29-1	.	.	CSVEKGNEQFF	TGCAGCGTTGAAAAGGGTAATGAGCAGTTCTTC
TRBJ2-1	TRBV12-3/TRBV12-4	TRBD2	many	CASSFPYKLAGGSYNEQFF	TGTGCCAGCAGTTTTCCCTACAAGCTAGCGGGGGGCTCCTACAATGAGCAGTTCTTC
TRBJ2-1	TRBV5-1	TRBD1	many	CASSLAQGQGKVEQFF	TGCGCCAGCAGCTTGGCCCAGGGACAGGGTAAGGTTGAGCAGTTCTTC
TRBJ2-7	TRBV21-1	.	.	CASSKEVPGQGKSYEQYF	TGTGCCAGCAGCAAAGAGGTCCCGGGACAGGGAAAGTCATACGAGCAGTACTTC
TRBJ2-1	TRBV5-1	.	.	CASSLTPGMKSEQFF	TGCGCCAGCAGCCTGACCCCGGGGATGAAAAGTGAGCAGTTCTTC
TRBJ1-5	TRBV27	.	.	CASSSQEGDDQPQHF	TGTGCCAGCAGCTCTCAGGAGGGGGATGACCAGCCCCAGCATTTT
TRBJ2-5	TRBV20-1	.	many	CSARGKAGLETQYF	TGCAGTGCTAGAGGGAAGGCGGGGCTTGAGACCCAGTACTTC
TRBJ1-2	TRBV7-2	.	many	CASSLTVGGGYTF	TGTGCCAGCAGCTTAACCGTTGGAGGGGGCTACACCTTC
TRBJ2-1	TRBV7-8	.	many	CASSPGGEREQFF	TGTGCCAGCAGCCCAGGTGGGGAACGCGAGCAGTTCTTC
TRBJ1-1	TRBV12-3/TRBV12-4	.	.	CASSGVGGTKAFF	TGTGCCAGCAGCGGAGTTGGGGGAACTAAAGCTTTCTTT
TRBJ1-1	TRBV21-1	.	.	CASSKVRGGRDSNTEAFF	TGTGCCAGCAGCAAAGTGAGAGGGGGCAGGGATTCGAACACTGAAGCTTTCTTT
TRBJ1-5	TRBV4-3	.	many	CASSQESDGNQPQHF	TGCGCCAGCAGCCAAGAGTCGGATGGAAATCAGCCCCAGCATTTT